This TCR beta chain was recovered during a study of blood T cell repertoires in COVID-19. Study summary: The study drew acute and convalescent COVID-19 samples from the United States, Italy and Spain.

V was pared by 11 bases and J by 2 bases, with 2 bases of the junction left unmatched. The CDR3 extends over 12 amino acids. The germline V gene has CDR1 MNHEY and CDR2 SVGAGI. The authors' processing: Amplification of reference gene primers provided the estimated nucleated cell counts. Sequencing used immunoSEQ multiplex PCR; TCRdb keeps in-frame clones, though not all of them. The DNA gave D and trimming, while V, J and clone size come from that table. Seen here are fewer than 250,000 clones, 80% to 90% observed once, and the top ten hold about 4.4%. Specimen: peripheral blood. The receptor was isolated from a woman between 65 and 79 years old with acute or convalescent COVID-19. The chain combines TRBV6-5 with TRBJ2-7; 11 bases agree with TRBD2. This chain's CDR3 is CAASGGPYEQYF. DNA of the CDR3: TGTGCCGCTAGCGGGGGGCCCTACGAGCAGTACTTC.